This TCR beta chain was recorded in a study of shared clonotypes between healthy human individuals. About the study: Participating donors consisted of two women and a few men aged 18 to 49. CD4 naive and CD4 memory each took three plates per donor, while CD8 naive took two and CD8 memory one.

Germline V gene lookup returns CDR1 ENHRY and CDR2 SYGVKD. V was shortened by 4 bases and J by 4 bases, with 10 bases between the two germline ends. The CDR3 is 14 amino acids. Study-wide results and limits: About 5% was the fraction of naive CD4 clonotypes found shared across a few donors.

This clone was seen at least ten times. As yet, its antigen is unknown. Sequencing was at deep level. Clones were sequenced by immunoSEQ multiplex PCR, and TCRdb holds only the in-frame ones, with some missing. The sample has approximately 1,000,000 clones; 70% to 80% are singletons. The chain carries TRBV10-3 and TRBJ2-2; the D gene could be TRBD1 or TRBD2 (5 bases each). This sequence originates from a man aged 18 to 29 in good health. Some clones in this sample may be carry-over from other donors' samples. Sequenced sample: memory CD4+ T cells from PBMCs. Noted subset: CD45RA-negative fraction. The DNA for the CDR3 is TGTGCCATCAGTGTGACAGAGGGCACCGGGGAGCTGTTTTTT. Translated, it gives CAISVTEGTGELFF.